This T cell receptor beta chain was retrieved from a study of shared clonotypes between healthy human individuals. The assay was immunoSEQ multiplex PCR, and TCRdb's table has in-frame clones only and misses some. The data show 700,000 to 950,000 clones, 96% seen once. The CDR3 runs to 14 residues. Germline assignment: CDR1 MNHEY and CDR2 SVGAGI. The trim removed 6 bases at V and 3 bases at J, leaving 5 bases unmatched. Naive CD8 cells lacked CD45RO, underwent positive selection for CCR7 and left out terminally differentiated effector memory CD45RA+ cells. Study-wide results and caveats: Clonotype sharing among the donors was expected to vary with sequencing depth.

A word on this clone: Antigen specificity is unknown.

The chain combines TRBV6-5 with TRBJ2-7; TRBD1 matches 10 bases. Sequencing was done on a sample of naive CD8+ T cells sorted from blood. The receptor comes from a man aged 30 to 39 in good health. For the CDR3, the DNA is TGTGCCAGCAGACAAAGGACAGGGGGCTACGAGCAGTACTTC. This codes for CASRQRTGGYEQYF.